The 32 T cell receptor beta chains listed next were all sequenced from one sample in a study of beta chain features in type 1 diabetes. Expressed TCRB transcripts were sequenced, since all the RNA that had been isolated was reverse transcribed. Data came from immunoSEQ multiplex PCR; TCRdb stores just in-frame clones and leaves some out. The sample lists 350,000 to 450,000 clones, approximately 14% occurring once. Specimen: naive CD4+ T cells from blood. Receptors were obtained from a man aged 30-40 years in good health.

The chain couples TRBV30 to TRBJ1-5, with 7 positions matching TRBD1. The germline V gene has CDR1 GTSNPN and CDR2 SVGIG (reference sequence). V lost 3 bases to trimming and J lost 4 bases; unmatched junction nucleotides: 0. The CDR3 loop spans 12 amino acids. In DNA form, the CDR3 reads TGTGCCTGGAGCAGGGGGAATCAGCCCCAGCATTTT. Amino acid sequence: CAWSRGNQPQHF.

This clone was counted a few times. The chain carries TRBV9 and TRBJ1-3; D is uncertain. This CDR3 is built from 14 residues. With 3 bases removed from V and 0 bases from J, the gap between germline ends came to 7 bases. CDR1 is SGDLS and CDR2 is YYNGEE in the germline V gene. The CDR3: CASSEESSGNTIYF. CDR3 sequence (DNA): TGTGCCAGCAGCGAGGAGAGCTCTGGAAACACCATATATTTT.

V gene TRBV5-6 combines with J gene TRBJ1-2; D gene unclear. Germline CDR1 and CDR2: SGHDT and YYEEEE. The CDR3 consists of 15 residues. Trimming took 4 bases from V and 6 from J, leaving 19 bases between them. CDR3 nucleotides: TGTGCCAGCAGCCCACATTGGGCAGAAGGTGATGGCTACACCTTC. Encoded protein: CASSPHWAEGDGYTF.

In this sample, this clone turned up a few times. This sequence joins TRBV7-2 and TRBJ1-2; D possibly corresponds to TRBD1 (5 bases). Germline CDR1 reads SGHTA; CDR2 reads FQGNSA. CDR3 length: 12 amino acids. The ends were cut back, 3 bases at V and 5 bases at J, with 7 bases in the middle. This CDR3 reads CASSFDSYGYTF. The CDR3 bases are TGTGCCAGCAGCTTCGACAGTTATGGCTACACCTTC.

This clone was seen a few times. The chain employs TRBV7-9 and TRBJ2-7; D call uncertain. Germline V gene data show CDR1 as SEHNR and CDR2 as FQNEAQ (reference sequence). The V end lost 7 bases, the J end lost 0 bases, and 10 bases lay between the germline ends. CDR3 length equals 13 residues. The CDR3 loop is CASKSRPSYEQYV. Here the CDR3 DNA reads TGTGCCAGCAAGTCACGCCCCTCCTACGAGCAGTACGTC.

Worth noting for this clone: Other DNA sequences in the same sample also yield this CDR3. V and J are TRBV20-1 and TRBJ2-3; D is undetermined. Germline V gene sequence: CDR1 DFQATT, CDR2 SNEGSKA (reference sequence). This CDR3 contains 11 residues. V lost 5 bases to trimming and J lost 4 bases, with 7 bases between them. The DNA for the CDR3 is TGCAGTGCTTCACTGCCAGATACGCAGTATTTT. Residues: CSASLPDTQYF.

There are a few counts of this clone. The CDR3 region has the DNA TGTGCCACCAGCAGGATCAGCGGGAGAGGGGGAAACATTCAGTACTTC. This gives the protein CATSRISGRGGNIQYF. The V call is TRBV15, the J call TRBJ2-4, with 8 positions matching TRBD2. J gave up 6 bases and V 3 bases, and 10 bases lay outside the gene matches. In germline, CDR1 is LNHNV, CDR2 YYDKDF (reference sequence). The CDR3 spans 16 residues.

This clone was seen a few times. V is TRBV4-1 and J is TRBJ2-5; perhaps D is TRBD1 or TRBD2 (6 bases each). This CDR3 comprises 13 residues. Trimming stripped 3 bases from V and 5 bases from J, with 10 bases between. Germline CDR1 MGHRA, CDR2 YSYEKL. CDR3 nucleotide sequence: TGCGCCAGCAGCCAGATAGGGGGGGAGACCCAGTACTTC. Translation: CASSQIGGETQYF.

Only a few counts were recorded for this clone. The rearrangement links TRBV5-4 to TRBJ2-5; either TRBD1 or TRBD2 may supply D (6 bases each). The V gene's germline CDR1 is SGHNT and CDR2 YYREEE (reference sequence). The CDR3 spans 15 residues. The V and J ends lost 4 bases and 3 bases respectively, with 16 bases between them. The CDR3 DNA reads as TGTGCCAGCAGCCGAGGGGGGCGGCCCGAAGAGACCCAGTACTTC. It translates to CASSRGGRPEETQYF.

There are a few counts of this clone. V usage is TRBV10-3 and J usage is TRBJ2-5; 7 nucleotides line up with TRBD1. This CDR3 has 13 amino acids. The germline V gene has CDR1 ENHRY and CDR2 SYGVKD. V was clipped by 8 bases and J by 1 base; unmatched bases: 4. CDR3 in DNA: TGTGCCATCTCCGGGACAGCCCAAGAGACCCAGTACTTC. The encoded protein is CAISGTAQETQYF.

The rearrangement links TRBV9 to TRBJ1-3, with D hard to call. From germline, CDR1 is SGDLS and CDR2 YYNGEE. Trimming cost V 0 bases and J 4 bases, with 5 bases left between them. The CDR3 covers 13 residues. This CDR3 is CASSVEGGNTIYF. The CDR3 nucleotides are TGTGCCAGCAGCGTAGAAGGCGGAAACACCATATATTTT.

This clone has more than one count but fewer than ten. The chain uses TRBV5-4 and TRBJ2-3; D not certain. The CDR3 loop spans 13 amino acids. Germline CDR1 and CDR2: SGHNT and YYREEE (reference sequence). V dropped 0 bases and J dropped 3 bases, with 5 bases sitting between them. As DNA, the CDR3 is TGTGCCAGCAGCTTGGACGGAACAGATACGCAGTATTTT. Translating gives CASSLDGTDTQYF.

For this clone: The sample has other DNA sequences that encode this CDR3 too. V is TRBV7-2 and J is TRBJ2-7; D gene ambiguous. V gave up 2 bases and J gave up 6 bases, with 8 bases separating them. The CDR3 totals 12 residues. Germline CDR1 is SGHTA and CDR2 is FQGNSA. The CDR3 coding sequence is TGTGCCAGCAGCTTACGGCCGGGCGAGCAGTACGTC. It specifies CASSLRPGEQYV.

The V gene is TRBV28, the J gene TRBJ2-5; 7 bases agree with TRBD2. The junction had 17 bases not matched to a gene; V was cut back by 7 bases and J by 6 bases. This CDR3 is built from 16 residues. Per the germline V gene, CDR1 is MDHEN and CDR2 is SYDVKM. The CDR3 DNA reads as TGTGCCAGCACGCCTTCCGGGGAGGGTCGATGGAAGACCCAGTACTTC. Protein: CASTPSGEGRWKTQYF.

This clone has a handful of counts. The chain links TRBV10-3 to TRBJ2-7, with D possibly matching TRBD2 (5 bases). CDR1 and CDR2 from the germline V gene are ENHRY and SYGVKD. V lost 6 bases, J lost 3 bases, and 12 bases lay in between. The CDR3 has 13 amino acids. CDR3 region: CAIRATRDYEQYF. CDR3 in DNA: TGTGCCATCAGGGCAACTAGGGACTACGAGCAGTACTTC.

This clone was detected only a few times. This chain joins TRBV29-1 and TRBJ1-1, with D uncertain. This CDR3 is built from 12 residues. V lost 6 bases, J lost 1 base, and 9 bases lay in between. Germline loops: CDR1 SQVTM, CDR2 ANQGSEA. DNA for the CDR3: TGCAGCGTGTTTTGGCAGAACACTGAAGCTTTCTTT. Translated: CSVFWQNTEAFF.

CDR3 coding DNA: TGCGCCAGCAGCCAAGCTCGGGGCTTGTTCTCTGGGGCCAACGTCCTGACTTTC. Its protein is CASSQARGLFSGANVLTF. V and J are TRBV4-1 and TRBJ2-6; TRBD1 or TRBD2 may be the D gene (5 bases each). With 1 base removed from V and 0 bases from J, the gap between germline ends came to 13 bases. Looked up from germline, CDR1 is MGHRA and CDR2 is YSYEKL. CDR3 length: 18 residues.

There are a few counts of this clone. The chain couples TRBV7-2 to TRBJ1-1, with D possibly TRBD1 on 5 matching bases. The V gene's germline CDR1 is SGHTA and CDR2 FQGNSA. There are 12 residues in the CDR3. With 5 bases removed from V and 11 bases from J, the gap between germline ends came to 15 bases. The CDR3 reads CASSRHGGPAFF. The CDR3 DNA sequence: TGTGCCAGCAGCCGACATGGGGGTCCGGCTTTCTTT.

CDR3 loop: CASSRAGGNQPQHF. The DNA for the CDR3 is TGTGCCAGCAGTCGAGCGGGGGGCAATCAGCCCCAGCATTTT. The chain is built from TRBV28 and TRBJ1-5, with D maybe TRBD1 (5 bases). CDR3 length: 14 residues. Trimming took 5 bases from V and 2 from J, leaving 10 bases between them. Germline-derived CDR1 and CDR2 are MDHEN and SYDVKM.

This clone was picked up a small number of times. This sequence joins TRBV5-1 and TRBJ2-7, with a weak D call TRBD2 (5 bases). The CDR3 spans 13 residues. The germline V gene encodes CDR1 SGHRS and CDR2 YFSETQ. Trimming cost V 7 bases and J 6 bases, with 17 bases left between them. Here the CDR3 DNA reads TGCGCCAGCTTTGGCCAACGGAGGAGCGAGCAGTACGTC. This codes for CASFGQRRSEQYV.

This clone has only a few counts. The chain couples TRBV5-1 to TRBJ2-3, with D perhaps TRBD2 (5 bases). The V end was cut by 0 bases, the J end by 7 bases, with 9 bases between. In germline, CDR1 is SGHRS, CDR2 YFSETQ. The CDR3 is made up of 13 amino acids. Written as DNA, the CDR3 is TGCGCCAGCAGCTTGGGGCCCGGGAATACGCAGTATTTT. As protein: CASSLGPGNTQYF.

This clone was counted only a few times. The chain links TRBV7-2 to TRBJ2-3; no definite D call. Trimming left V 2 bases short and J 2 bases short, with 5 bases between. The length of the CDR3 is 13 residues. Germline CDR1 reads SGHTA; CDR2 reads FQGNSA. This CDR3 reads CASSLWVTDTQYF. The CDR3 region has the DNA TGTGCCAGCAGCTTATGGGTCACAGATACGCAGTATTTT. The full variable domain, its missing parts supplied by reference TRBV7-2 and TRBJ2-3, is GAGVSQSPSNKVTEKGKDVELRCDPISGHTALYWYRQSLGQGLEFLIYFQGNSAPDKSGLPSDRFSAERTGGSVSTLTIQRTQQEDSAVYLCASSLWVTDTQYFGPGTRLTVL.

This clone was detected a few times. The chain uses TRBV4-3 and TRBJ1-3; D may be TRBD1 (5 bases). From germline, CDR1 is LGHNA and CDR2 YSLEER. Trimming shortened V by 4 bases and J by 2 bases, and 6 bases separated the two germline ends. This CDR3 is 13 amino acids long. Here the CDR3 DNA reads TGCGCCAGCAGCCCACAGGCTGGAAACACCATATATTTT. Its translation is CASSPQAGNTIYF.

This rearrangement joins TRBV7-2 to TRBJ2-7; 12 nucleotides agree with TRBD2. V dropped 5 bases and J dropped 6; count of bases not matched to a gene: 5. CDR1 SGHTA and CDR2 FQGNSA come from the germline V gene. CDR3 length equals 14 residues. The CDR3 region has the DNA TGTGCCAGCAGCCCTAGCGGGGGGGCCGTCGAGCAGTACTTC. Translation: CASSPSGGAVEQYF. Combining the CDR3 with reference TRBV7-2 and TRBJ2-7 gives the whole variable domain GAGVSQSPSNKVTEKGKDVELRCDPISGHTALYWYRQSLGQGLEFLIYFQGNSAPDKSGLPSDRFSAERTGGSVSTLTIQRTQQEDSAVYLCASSPSGGAVEQYFGPGTRLTVT.

The gene calls are TRBV11-2 and TRBJ2-4; the match to TRBD2 covers 9 bases. The germline V gene encodes CDR1 SGHAT and CDR2 FQNNGV. Losses at the gene ends were 1 base for V and 4 bases for J; bases not matched to a gene: 5. The CDR3 totals 16 residues. In nucleotides, the CDR3 is TGTGCCAGCAGCTTAGTGGTTAGCGGGAGTAAAAACATTCAGTACTTC. It is translated as CASSLVVSGSKNIQYF.

This clone was counted a few times. This chain links TRBV10-3 with TRBJ2-5, with 9 bases that match TRBD2. J lost 3 bases, V lost 6 bases, and 8 bases had no gene match. The CDR3 totals 15 residues. From germline, CDR1 is ENHRY and CDR2 SYGVKD. In DNA form, the CDR3 reads TGTGCCATCAGCTCGAGAGCGGGGGGCAAAGAGACCCAGTACTTC. Its translation: CAISSRAGGKETQYF.

The rearrangement uses TRBV9 and TRBJ2-3; D not certain. This CDR3 comprises 16 residues. Trimming shortened V by 0 bases and J by 6 bases, and 17 bases separated the two germline ends. The V gene's germline CDR1 is SGDLS and CDR2 YYNGEE. CDR3 bases: TGTGCCAGCAGCGTAGCTGTCCGGACCGGCGGCGATACGCAGTATTTT. It translates to CASSVAVRTGGDTQYF.

The V call is TRBV5-6, the J call TRBJ2-1, with unresolved D. CDR3 size: 12 residues. Trimming took 2 bases from V and 6 from J, leaving 6 bases between them. The germline CDR1 and CDR2 sequences are SGHDT and YYEEEE. The CDR3 nucleotides are TGTGCCAGCAGCTTCGTTCGCAATGAGCAGTTCTTC. The encoded protein is CASSFVRNEQFF. Using reference TRBV5-6 and TRBJ2-1 for the parts outside the CDR3, the full variable domain is DAGVTQSPTHLIKTRGQQVTLRCSPKSGHDTVSWYQQALGQGPQFIFQYYEEEERQRGNFPDRFSGHQFPNYSSELNVNALLLGDSALYLCASSFVRNEQFFGPGTRLTVL.

This clone was seen more than once but under ten times. This chain uses TRBV4-3 with TRBJ2-3; D is unresolved. The V and J ends lost 0 bases and 0 bases respectively, with 7 bases between them. The CDR3 is 15 residues long. The V gene's germline CDR1 is LGHNA and CDR2 YSLEER. The CDR3: CASSQDGSSTDTQYF. The CDR3, as DNA: TGCGCCAGCAGCCAAGATGGTTCTAGCACAGATACGCAGTATTTT.

This clone was observed many times. CDR3 in amino acids: CSGQGNTEAFF. The CDR3 DNA follows: TGCAGCGGCCAGGGGAACACTGAAGCTTTCTTT. The chain employs TRBV29-1 and TRBJ1-1, with a weak D call TRBD1 (5 bases). The CDR3 is made up of 11 amino acids. The germline gives CDR1 SQVTM, CDR2 ANQGSEA. V was pared by 7 bases and J by 1 base, with 7 bases between.

The J gene is TRBJ2-2, the V gene TRBV7-9; D is unresolved. The CDR3 sequence is 12 residues long. V lost 5 bases, J lost 6 bases, and 7 bases lay in between. CDR1 and CDR2 (germline): SEHNR, FQNEAQ (reference sequence). The CDR3: CASSPRAGELFF. DNA of the CDR3: TGTGCCAGCAGCCCCCGGGCCGGGGAGCTGTTTTTT.

This clone was observed a handful of times. The chain uses TRBV30 and TRBJ1-6; D unclear. The CDR3 contains 14 residues. Germline CDR1 GTSNPN, CDR2 SVGIG (reference sequence). The V and J ends lost 1 base and 9 bases respectively, with 13 bases between them. This chain's CDR3 is CAWSESAKISPLHF. The CDR3 nucleotides are TGTGCCTGGAGTGAGTCCGCCAAGATTTCACCCCTCCACTTT.